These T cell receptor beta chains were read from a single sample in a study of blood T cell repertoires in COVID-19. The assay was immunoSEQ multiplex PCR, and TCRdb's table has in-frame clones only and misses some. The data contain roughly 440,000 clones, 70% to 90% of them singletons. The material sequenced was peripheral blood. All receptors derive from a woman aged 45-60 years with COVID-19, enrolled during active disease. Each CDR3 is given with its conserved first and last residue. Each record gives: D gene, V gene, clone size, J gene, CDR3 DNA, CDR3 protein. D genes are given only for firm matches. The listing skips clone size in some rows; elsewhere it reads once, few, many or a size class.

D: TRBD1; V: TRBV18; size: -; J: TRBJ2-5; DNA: TGTGCCAGCTCAGCAGACAGGGGATTACAAGAGACCCAGTACTTC; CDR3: CASSADRGLQETQYF
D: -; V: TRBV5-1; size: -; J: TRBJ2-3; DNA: TGCGCCAGCAGCTTGGAGGGCAGGGACACAGATACGCAGTATTTT; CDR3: CASSLEGRDTDTQYF
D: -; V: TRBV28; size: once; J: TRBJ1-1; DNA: TGTGCCAGCAGTTTGCAGGGGACTGAAGCTTTCTTT; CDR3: CASSLQGTEAFF
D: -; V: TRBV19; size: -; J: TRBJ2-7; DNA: TGTGCCAGTAGTATGAGGACGGACTCTCGGGAGCAGTACTTC; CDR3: CASSMRTDSREQYF
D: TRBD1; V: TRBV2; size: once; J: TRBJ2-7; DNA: TGTGCCAGCAGTGTAGAGAGGGGGCCCTACTACGAGCAGTACTTC; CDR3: CASSVERGPYYEQYF
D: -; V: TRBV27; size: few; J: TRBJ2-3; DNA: TGTGCCAGCAGTTCTGGGGGGGCAGGGGATCCAGATACGCAGTATTTT; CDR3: CASSSGGAGDPDTQYF
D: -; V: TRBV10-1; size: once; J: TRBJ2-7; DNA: TGCGCCAGCAGCGAAGGGGTGGGCTACGAGCAGTACTTC; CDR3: CASSEGVGYEQYF
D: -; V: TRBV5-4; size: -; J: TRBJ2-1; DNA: TGTGCCAGCAGTCTCCTGGGGGGTTCGTACAATGAGCAGTTCTTC; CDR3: CASSLLGGSYNEQFF
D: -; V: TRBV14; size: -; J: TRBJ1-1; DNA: TGTGCCAGCAGCCAAGTGTTAAACACTGAAGCTTTCTTT; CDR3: CASSQVLNTEAFF
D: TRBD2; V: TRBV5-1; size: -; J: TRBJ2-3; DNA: TGCGCCAGCAGCTTGGGACTAGCGGGGGCCCTTAGCACAGATACGCAGTATTTT; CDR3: CASSLGLAGALSTDTQYF
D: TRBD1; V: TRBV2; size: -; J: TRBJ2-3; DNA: TGTGCCAGCAGGGACAGGGGCGCAAGGGATACGCAGTATTTT; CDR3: CASRDRGARDTQYF
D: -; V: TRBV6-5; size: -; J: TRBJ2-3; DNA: TGTGCCAGCAGTTCTTCCCCAGATACGCAGTATTTT; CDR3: CASSSSPDTQYF
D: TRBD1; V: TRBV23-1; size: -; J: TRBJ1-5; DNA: TGCGCCAGTCCGGAGGGGGCGGGTCAGCCCCAGCATTTT; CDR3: CASPEGAGQPQHF
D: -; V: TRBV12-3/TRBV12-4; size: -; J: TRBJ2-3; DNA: TGTGCCAGCTCCCGGGCCTCAGGGGATACGCAGTATTTT; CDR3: CASSRASGDTQYF
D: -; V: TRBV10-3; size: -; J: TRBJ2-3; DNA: TGTGCCATCAGTGAGCGGCCCAGGGGTGGTCCAGATACGCAGTATTTT; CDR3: CAISERPRGGPDTQYF
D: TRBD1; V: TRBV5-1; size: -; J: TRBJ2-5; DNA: TGCGCCAGCAGCGAAACGACAGGGTTGGAGACCCAGTACTTC; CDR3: CASSETTGLETQYF
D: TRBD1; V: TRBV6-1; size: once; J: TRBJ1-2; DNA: TGTGCCAGCAGTGAAACGGGACAGGGATATGTCGGCTACACCTTC; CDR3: CASSETGQGYVGYTF
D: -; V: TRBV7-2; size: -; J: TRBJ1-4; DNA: TGTGCCAGCAGCCCCGGGGGGGACTACGAAAAACTGTTTTTT; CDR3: CASSPGGDYEKLFF
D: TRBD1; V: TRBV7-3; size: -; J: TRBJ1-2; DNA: TGTGCCAGCAGCGGAACAGGGGGCCATGGCTACACCTTC; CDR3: CASSGTGGHGYTF
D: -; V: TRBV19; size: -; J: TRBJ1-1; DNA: TGTGCCAGTAGTATAGGCGGGGGAACTGAAGCTTTCTTT; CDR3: CASSIGGGTEAFF
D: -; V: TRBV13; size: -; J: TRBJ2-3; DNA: TGTGCCAGCAGCTTAATCGCCGGAGATACGCAGTATTTT; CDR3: CASSLIAGDTQYF
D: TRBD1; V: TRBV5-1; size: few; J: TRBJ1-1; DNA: TGCGCCAGCAGCTTCACAGGGGCGGAGGCTTTCTTT; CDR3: CASSFTGAEAFF
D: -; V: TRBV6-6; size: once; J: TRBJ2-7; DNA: TGTGCCAGCACCATGACAGGAGCCTACGAGCAGTACTTC; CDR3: CASTMTGAYEQYF
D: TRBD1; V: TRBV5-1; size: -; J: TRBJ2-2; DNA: TGCGCCAGCAGCTCCGGACAGGGTTTGAGCGGGGAGCTGTTTTTT; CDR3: CASSSGQGLSGELFF
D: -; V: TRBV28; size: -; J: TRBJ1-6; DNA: TGTGCCAGCAGTTCCTACAGGGTGCGTTCACCCCTCCACTTT; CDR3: CASSSYRVRSPLHF
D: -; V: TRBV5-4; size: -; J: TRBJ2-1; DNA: TGTGCCAGCAGCGGGATCTCGCAGGGTCAAGGGGATGAGCAGTTCTTC; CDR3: CASSGISQGQGDEQFF
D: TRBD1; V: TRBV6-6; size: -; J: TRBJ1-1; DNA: TGTGCCAGCTCCCTTACCTCAACAGGGGTCCCTGAAGCTTTCTTT; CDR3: CASSLTSTGVPEAFF
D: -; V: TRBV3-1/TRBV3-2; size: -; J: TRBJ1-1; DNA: TGTGCCAGCAGCCAACGCAGGCAAAACACTGAAGCTTTCTTT; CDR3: CASSQRRQNTEAFF
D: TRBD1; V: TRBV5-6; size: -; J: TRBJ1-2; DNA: TGTGCCAGCAGCGGGACAGTCGGCTACACCTTC; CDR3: CASSGTVGYTF
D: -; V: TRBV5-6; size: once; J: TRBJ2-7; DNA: TGTGCCAGCAGCTCACAGGGAATTAGGGTCGAGCAGTACTTC; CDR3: CASSSQGIRVEQYF
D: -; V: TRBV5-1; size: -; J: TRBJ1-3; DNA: TGCGCCAGCAGCTTGGAATTAGGAAACACCATATATTTT; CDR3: CASSLELGNTIYF
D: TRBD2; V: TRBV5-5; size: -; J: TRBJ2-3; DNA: TGTGCCAGCAGACTACTAGCGGGGGGCACAGATACGCAGTATTTT; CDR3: CASRLLAGGTDTQYF
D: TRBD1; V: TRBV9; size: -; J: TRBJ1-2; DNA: TGTGCCAGCAGCGTAGGCTTGTCGGGACAGGGTAACTATGGCTACACCTTC; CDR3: CASSVGLSGQGNYGYTF
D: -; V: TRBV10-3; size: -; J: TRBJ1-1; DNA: TGTGCCATCAGCGGGGGGGCAGGGACTGAAGCTTTCTTT; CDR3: CAISGGAGTEAFF
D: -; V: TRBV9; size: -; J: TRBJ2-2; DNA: TGTGCCAGCAGCGTAAAGGCGGGGACGCCGAACACCGGGGAGCTGTTTTTT; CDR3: CASSVKAGTPNTGELFF
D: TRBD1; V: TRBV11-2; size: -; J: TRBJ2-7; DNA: TGTGCCAGCAGCGTAGACAGGGGATTTCCTCTCGAGCAGTACTTC; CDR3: CASSVDRGFPLEQYF
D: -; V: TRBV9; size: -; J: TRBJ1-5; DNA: TGTGCCAGCAGCCAGAGGAGGGGTAATAGCAATCAGCCCCAGCATTTT; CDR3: CASSQRRGNSNQPQHF
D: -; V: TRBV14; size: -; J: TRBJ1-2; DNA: TGTGCCAGCAGCCAAGATGAAATGGAGAGCTACACCTTC; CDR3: CASSQDEMESYTF
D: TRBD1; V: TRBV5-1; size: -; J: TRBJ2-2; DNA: TGCGCCAGCAGCCCATCCACAGGGGCGGACACCGGGGAGCTGTTTTTT; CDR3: CASSPSTGADTGELFF
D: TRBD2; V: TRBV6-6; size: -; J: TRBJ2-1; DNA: TGTGCCAGCGGGGCGGCGGGGGAGTACAATGAGCAGTTCTTC; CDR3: CASGAAGEYNEQFF
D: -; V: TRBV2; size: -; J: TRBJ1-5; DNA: TGTGCCAGCAGTGAGGTACAGCTTAATCAGCCCCAGCATTTT; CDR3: CASSEVQLNQPQHF
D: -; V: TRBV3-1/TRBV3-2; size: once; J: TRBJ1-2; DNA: TGTGCCAGCAGCCGGACAGCCAACTATGGCTACACCTTC; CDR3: CASSRTANYGYTF
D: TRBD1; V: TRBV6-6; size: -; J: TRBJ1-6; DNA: TGTGCCAGCAGTCCATGGACAGGGATACGTGATTCACCCCTCCACTTT; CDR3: CASSPWTGIRDSPLHF
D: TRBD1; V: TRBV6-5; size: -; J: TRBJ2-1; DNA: TGTGCCAGCAGAGCCGGGACAGCTATCTACAATGAGCAGTTCTTC; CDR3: CASRAGTAIYNEQFF
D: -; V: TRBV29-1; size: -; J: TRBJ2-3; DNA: TGCAGCGTTGAACCATTGGTAGCAGATACGCAGTATTTT; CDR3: CSVEPLVADTQYF
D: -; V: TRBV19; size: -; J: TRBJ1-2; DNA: TGTGCCAGTAGTATTAGGGCGAACGGGGATTATGGCTACACCTTC; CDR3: CASSIRANGDYGYTF
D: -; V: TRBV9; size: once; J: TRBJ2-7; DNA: TGTGCCAGCAGCTCTTCTATGGACAAAGATTCCTACGAGCAGTACTTC; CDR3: CASSSSMDKDSYEQYF
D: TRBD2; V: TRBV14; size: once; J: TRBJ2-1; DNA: TGTGCCAGCAGCCAAGTTCTGGGGACTAGAAAGTTCTTC; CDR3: CASSQVLGTRKFF
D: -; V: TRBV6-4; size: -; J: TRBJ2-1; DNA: TGTGCCAGCAGAAGGACAGACGACAATGAGCAGTTCTTC; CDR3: CASRRTDDNEQFF
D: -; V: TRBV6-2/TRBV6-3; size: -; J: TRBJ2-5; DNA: TGTGCCAGCAGTTATGCTTTGCGGTCCGGGACCCAGTACTTC; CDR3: CASSYALRSGTQYF
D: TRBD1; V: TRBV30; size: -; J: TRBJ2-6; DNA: TGTGCCTGGAGTAAGACAGGGCTGGGGGCCAACGTCCTGACTTTC; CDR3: CAWSKTGLGANVLTF
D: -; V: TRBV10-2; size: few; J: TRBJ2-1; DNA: TGCGCCAGCGGCCCCTACAATGAGCAGTTCTTC; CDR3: CASGPYNEQFF
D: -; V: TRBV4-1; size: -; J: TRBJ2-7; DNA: TGCGCCAGCAGCCGGGACTCCATCTACGAGCAGTACTTC; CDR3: CASSRDSIYEQYF